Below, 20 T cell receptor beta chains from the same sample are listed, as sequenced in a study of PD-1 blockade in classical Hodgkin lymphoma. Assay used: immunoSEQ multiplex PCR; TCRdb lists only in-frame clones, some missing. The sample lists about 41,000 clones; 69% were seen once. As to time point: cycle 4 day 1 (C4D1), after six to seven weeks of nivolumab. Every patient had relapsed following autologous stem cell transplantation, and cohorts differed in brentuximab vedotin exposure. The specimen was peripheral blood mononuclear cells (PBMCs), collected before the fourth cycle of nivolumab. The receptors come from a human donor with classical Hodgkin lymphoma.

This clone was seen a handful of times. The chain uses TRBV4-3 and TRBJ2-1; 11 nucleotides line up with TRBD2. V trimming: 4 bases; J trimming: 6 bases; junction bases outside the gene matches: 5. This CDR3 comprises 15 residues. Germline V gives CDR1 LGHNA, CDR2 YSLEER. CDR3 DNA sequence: TGCGCCAGCAGCCTCCCGGGACTAGCGGCCAATGAGCAGTTCTTC. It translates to CASSLPGLAANEQFF.

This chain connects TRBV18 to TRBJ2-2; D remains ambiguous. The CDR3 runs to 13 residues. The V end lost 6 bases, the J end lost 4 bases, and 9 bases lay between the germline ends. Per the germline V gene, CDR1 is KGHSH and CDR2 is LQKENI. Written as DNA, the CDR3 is TGTGCCAGCTCCCCCTCAAGCACCGGGGAGCTGTTTTTT. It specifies CASSPSSTGELFF.

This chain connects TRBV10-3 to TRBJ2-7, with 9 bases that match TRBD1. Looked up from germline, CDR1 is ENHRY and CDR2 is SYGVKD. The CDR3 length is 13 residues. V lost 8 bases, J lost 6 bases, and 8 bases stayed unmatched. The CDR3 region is CAIGWDRVGEQYF. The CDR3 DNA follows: TGTGCCATCGGTTGGGACAGGGTTGGCGAGCAGTACTTC.

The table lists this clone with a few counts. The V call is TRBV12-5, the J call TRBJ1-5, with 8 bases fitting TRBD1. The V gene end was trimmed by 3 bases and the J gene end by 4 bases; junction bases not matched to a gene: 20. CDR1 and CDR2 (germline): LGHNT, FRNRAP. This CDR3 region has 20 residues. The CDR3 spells CASGFSTGGLTGRKNQPQHF. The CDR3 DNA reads TGTGCTAGTGGTTTTAGTACAGGGGGACTAACGGGCCGAAAAAATCAGCCCCAGCATTTT.

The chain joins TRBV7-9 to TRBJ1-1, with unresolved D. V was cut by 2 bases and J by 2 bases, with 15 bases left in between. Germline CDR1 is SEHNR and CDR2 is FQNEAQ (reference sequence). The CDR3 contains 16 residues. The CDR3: CASSLMNQAYNTEAFF. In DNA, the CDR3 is TGTGCCAGCAGCTTAATGAACCAAGCATATAACACTGAAGCTTTCTTT.

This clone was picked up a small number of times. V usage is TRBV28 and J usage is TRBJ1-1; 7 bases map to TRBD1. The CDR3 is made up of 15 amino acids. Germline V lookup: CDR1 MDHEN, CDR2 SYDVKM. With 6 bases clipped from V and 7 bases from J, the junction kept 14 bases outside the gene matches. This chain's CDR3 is CASSPLTGAISEAFF. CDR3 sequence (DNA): TGTGCCAGCAGCCCTCTTACAGGGGCCATCAGTGAAGCTTTCTTT. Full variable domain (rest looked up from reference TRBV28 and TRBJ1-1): DVKVTQSSRYLVKRTGEKVFLECVQDMDHENMFWYRQDPGLGLRLIYFSYDVKMKEKGDIPEGYSVSREKKERFSLILESASTNQTSMYLCASSPLTGAISEAFFGQGTRLTVV.

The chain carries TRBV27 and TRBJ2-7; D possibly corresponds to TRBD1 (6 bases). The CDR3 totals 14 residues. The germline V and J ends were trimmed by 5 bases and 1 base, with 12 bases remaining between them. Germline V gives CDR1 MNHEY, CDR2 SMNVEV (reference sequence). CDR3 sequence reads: CASSNRDKSYEQYF. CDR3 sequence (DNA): TGTGCCAGCAGTAACCGGGACAAGTCCTACGAGCAGTACTTC.

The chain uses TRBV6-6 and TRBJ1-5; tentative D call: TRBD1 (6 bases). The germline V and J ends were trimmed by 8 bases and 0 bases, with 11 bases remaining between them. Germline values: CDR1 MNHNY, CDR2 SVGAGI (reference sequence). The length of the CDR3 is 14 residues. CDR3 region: CASAWTASNQPQHF. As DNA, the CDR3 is TGTGCCAGCGCTTGGACAGCTAGCAATCAGCCCCAGCATTTT.

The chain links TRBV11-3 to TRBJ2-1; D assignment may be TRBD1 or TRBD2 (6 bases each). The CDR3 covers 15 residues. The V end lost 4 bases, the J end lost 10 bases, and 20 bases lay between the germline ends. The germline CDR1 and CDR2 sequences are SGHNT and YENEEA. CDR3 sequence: CASSWERGAQGEQFF. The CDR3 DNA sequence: TGTGCCAGCAGCTGGGAGAGGGGGGCCCAGGGAGAGCAGTTCTTC.

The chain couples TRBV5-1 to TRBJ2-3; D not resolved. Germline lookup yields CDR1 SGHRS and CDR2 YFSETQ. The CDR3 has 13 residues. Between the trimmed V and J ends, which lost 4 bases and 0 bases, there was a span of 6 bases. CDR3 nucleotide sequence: TGCGCCAGCAGCGAATCGAGCACAGATACGCAGTATTTT. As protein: CASSESSTDTQYF.

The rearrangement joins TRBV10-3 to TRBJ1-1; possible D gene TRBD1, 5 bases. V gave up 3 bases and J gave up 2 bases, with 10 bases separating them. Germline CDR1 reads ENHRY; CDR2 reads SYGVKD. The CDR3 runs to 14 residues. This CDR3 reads CAISDGGSNTEAFF. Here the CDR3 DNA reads TGTGCCATCAGTGACGGGGGTTCTAACACTGAAGCTTTCTTT.

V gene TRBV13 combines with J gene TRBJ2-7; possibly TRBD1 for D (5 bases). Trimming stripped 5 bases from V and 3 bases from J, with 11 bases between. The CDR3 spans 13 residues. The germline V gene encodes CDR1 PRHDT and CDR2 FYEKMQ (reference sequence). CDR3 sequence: CASSPGRGYEQYF. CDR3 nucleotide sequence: TGTGCCAGCAGCCCCGGTAGGGGCTACGAGCAGTACTTC.

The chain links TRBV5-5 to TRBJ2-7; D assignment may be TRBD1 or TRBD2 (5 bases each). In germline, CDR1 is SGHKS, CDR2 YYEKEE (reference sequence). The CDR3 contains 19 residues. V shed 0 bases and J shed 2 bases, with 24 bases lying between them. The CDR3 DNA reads TGTGCCAGCAGCTTGGGAGGGGACCCATTCCATTTCGGGACCTACGAGCAGTACTTC. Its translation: CASSLGGDPFHFGTYEQYF. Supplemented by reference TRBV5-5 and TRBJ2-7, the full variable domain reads DAGVTQSPTHLIKTRGQQVTLRCSPISGHKSVSWYQQVLGQGPQFIFQYYEKEERGRGNFPDRFSARQFPNYSSELNVNALLLGDSALYLCASSLGGDPFHFGTYEQYFGPGTRLTVT.

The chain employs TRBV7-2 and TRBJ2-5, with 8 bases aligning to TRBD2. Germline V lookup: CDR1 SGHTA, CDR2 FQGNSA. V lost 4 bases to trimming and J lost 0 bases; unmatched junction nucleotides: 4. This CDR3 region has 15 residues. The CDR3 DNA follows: TGTGCCAGCAGCTCTAGCGGGCCCTACCAAGAGACCCAGTACTTC. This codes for CASSSSGPYQETQYF.

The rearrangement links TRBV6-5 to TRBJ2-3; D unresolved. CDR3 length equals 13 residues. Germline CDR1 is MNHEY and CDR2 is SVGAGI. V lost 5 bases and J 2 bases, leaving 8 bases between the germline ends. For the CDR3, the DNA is TGTGCCAGCAGTCCCTGGAACACAGATACGCAGTATTTT. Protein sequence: CASSPWNTDTQYF.

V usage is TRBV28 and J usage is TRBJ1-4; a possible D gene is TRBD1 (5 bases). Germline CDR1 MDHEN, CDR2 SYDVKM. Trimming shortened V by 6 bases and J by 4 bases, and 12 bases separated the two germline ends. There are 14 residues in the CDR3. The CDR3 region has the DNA TGTGCCAGCAGCCTTAGACAGATTAATGAAAAACTGTTTTTT. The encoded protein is CASSLRQINEKLFF.

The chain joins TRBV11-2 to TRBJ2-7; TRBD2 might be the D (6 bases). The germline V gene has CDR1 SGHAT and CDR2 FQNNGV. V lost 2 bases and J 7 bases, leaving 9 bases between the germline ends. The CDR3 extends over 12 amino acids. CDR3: CASSLTAGEQYF. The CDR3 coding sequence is TGTGCCAGCAGCTTAACGGCGGGGGAGCAGTACTTC.

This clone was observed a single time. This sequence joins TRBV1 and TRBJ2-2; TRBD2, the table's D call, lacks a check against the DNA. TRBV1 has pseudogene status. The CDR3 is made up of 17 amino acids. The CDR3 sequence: CTSSQMGGLKVSGELFF. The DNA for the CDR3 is TGCACCAGCAGCCAGATGGGGGGACTGAAAGTTTCTGGGGAGCTGTTTTTT.

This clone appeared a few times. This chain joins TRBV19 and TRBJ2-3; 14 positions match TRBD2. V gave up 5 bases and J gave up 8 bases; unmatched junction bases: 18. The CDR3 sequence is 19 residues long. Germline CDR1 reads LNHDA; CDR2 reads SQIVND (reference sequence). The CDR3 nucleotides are TGTGCCAGTAGTTCTACCGTCCGAACGACTAGCGGGGGGGCGGGTACGCAGTATTTT. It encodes CASSSTVRTTSGGAGTQYF.

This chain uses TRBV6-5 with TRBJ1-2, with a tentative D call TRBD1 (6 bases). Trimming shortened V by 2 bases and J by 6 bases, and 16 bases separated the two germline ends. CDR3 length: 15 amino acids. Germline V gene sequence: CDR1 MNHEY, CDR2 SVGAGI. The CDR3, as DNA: TGTGCCAGCAGTTACAGCCTCAGGGGAGAGGATGGCTACACCTTC. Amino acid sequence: CASSYSLRGEDGYTF.